At least ten counts were recorded for the clone carrying this TCR beta chain. Time point defined: persistent/refractory GD, antithyroid drugs over 5 years with positive TRAb. Researchers made the TCR library from RNA that was extracted from PBMCs. This sample was included in a study of regulatory T cells in long-lasting Graves disease. Combining iRepertoire HTBI primers with Arm-PCR of CDR3 regions, the authors built TCR beta libraries. TCRdb reprocessed the multiplex PCR reads with MiXCR, giving one entry per CDR3 protein. The sample has roughly 400,000 distinct CDR3 sequences, around 20% seen once. This CDR3 comprises 16 residues. Germline lookup yields CDR1 SGHAT and CDR2 FQNNGV. The ends were cut back, 5 bases at V and 7 bases at J, with 23 bases in the middle.

This sequence was found in a female donor with Graves disease. The source material was peripheral blood mononuclear cells (PBMCs), sampled when the disease was refractory, from a patient treated with antithyroid drugs. This chain joins TRBV11-2 and TRBJ1-2, with D tentatively TRBD1 (6 bases). The DNA for the CDR3 is TGTGCCAGCAGCCAAACGCGGGGGCCCCGGGATCTTGGCTACACCTTC. Amino acids: CASSQTRGPRDLGYTF. The complete variable domain, with remaining parts taken from reference TRBV11-2 and TRBJ1-2, reads EAGVAQSPRYKIIEKRQSVAFWCNPISGHATLYWYQQILGQGPKLLIQFQNNGVVDDSQLPKDRFSAERLKGVDSTLKIQPAKLEDSAVYLCASSQTRGPRDLGYTFGSGTRLTVV.